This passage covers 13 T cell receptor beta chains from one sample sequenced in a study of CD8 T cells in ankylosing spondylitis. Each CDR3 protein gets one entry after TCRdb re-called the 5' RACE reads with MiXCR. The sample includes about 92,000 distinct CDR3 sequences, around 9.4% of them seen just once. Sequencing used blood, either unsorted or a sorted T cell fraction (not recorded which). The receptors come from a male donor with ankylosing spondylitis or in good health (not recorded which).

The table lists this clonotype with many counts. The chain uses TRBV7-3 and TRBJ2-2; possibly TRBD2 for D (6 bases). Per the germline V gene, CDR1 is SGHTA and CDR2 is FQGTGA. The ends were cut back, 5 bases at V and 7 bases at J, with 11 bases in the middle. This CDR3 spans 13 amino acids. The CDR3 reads CASSGGPVGELFF. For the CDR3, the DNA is TGTGCCAGCAGCGGAGGGCCCGTCGGGGAGCTGTTTTTT.

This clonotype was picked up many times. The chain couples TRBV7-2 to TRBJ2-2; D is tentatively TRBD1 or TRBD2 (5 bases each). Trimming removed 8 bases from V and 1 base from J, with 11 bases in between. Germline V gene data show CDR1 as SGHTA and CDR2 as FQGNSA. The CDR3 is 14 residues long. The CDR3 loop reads CASASGRNTGELFF. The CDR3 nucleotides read TGTGCCAGCGCATCGGGGCGGAACACCGGGGAGCTGTTTTTT. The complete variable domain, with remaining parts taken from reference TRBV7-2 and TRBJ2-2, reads GAGVSQSPSNKVTEKGKDVELRCDPISGHTALYWYRQSLGQGLEFLIYFQGNSAPDKSGLPSDRFSAERTGGSVSTLTIQRTQQEDSAVYLCASASGRNTGELFFGEGSRLTVL.

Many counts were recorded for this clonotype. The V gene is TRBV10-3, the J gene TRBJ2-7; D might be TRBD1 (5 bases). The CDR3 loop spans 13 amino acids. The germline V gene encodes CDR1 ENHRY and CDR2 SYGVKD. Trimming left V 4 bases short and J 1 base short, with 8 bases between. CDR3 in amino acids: CAISAQGSYEQYF. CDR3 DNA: TGTGCCATCAGTGCCCAGGGTTCCTACGAGCAGTACTTC.

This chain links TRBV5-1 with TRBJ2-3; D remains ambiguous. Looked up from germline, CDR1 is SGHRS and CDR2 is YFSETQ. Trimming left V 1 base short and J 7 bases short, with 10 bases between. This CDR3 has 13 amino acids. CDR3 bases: TGCGCCAGCAGCTTGAGTGTCTCGCATACGCAGTATTTT. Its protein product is CASSLSVSHTQYF.

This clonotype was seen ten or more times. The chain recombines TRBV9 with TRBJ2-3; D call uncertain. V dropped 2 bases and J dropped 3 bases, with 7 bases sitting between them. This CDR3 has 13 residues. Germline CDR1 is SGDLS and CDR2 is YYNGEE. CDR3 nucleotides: TGTGCCAGCAGCGTCTTGCAGACAGATACGCAGTATTTT. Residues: CASSVLQTDTQYF.

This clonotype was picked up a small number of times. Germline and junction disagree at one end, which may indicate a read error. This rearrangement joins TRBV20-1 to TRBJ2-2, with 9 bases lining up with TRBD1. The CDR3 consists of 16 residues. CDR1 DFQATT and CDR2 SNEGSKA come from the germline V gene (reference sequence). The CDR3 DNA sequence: TGCTGTGCTAGAAGGACAGGGGCCTCGAACACCGGGGAGCTGTTTTTT. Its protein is CCARRTGASNTGELFF.

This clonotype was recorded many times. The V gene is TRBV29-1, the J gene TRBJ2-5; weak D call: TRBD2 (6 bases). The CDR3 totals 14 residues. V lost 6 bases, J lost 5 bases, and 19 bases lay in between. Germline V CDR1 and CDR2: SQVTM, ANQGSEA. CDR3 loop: CSVRGAGSVETQYF. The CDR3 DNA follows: TGCAGCGTCCGAGGGGCGGGGAGCGTGGAGACCCAGTACTTC.

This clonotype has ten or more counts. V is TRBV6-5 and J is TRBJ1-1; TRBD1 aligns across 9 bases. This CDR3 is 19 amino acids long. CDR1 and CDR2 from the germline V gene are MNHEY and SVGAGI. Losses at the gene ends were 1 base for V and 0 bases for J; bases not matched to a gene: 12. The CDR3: CASSYYGNRGQNLNTEAFF. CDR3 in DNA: TGTGCCAGCAGTTACTATGGGAACAGGGGGCAAAATCTGAACACTGAAGCTTTCTTT.

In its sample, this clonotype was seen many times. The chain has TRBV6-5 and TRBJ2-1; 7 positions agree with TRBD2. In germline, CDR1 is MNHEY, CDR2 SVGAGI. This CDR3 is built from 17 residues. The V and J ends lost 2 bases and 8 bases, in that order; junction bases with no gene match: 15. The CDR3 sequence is CASSYDGGFPGWYEQFF. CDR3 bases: TGTGCCAGCAGTTACGACGGGGGGTTCCCCGGATGGTATGAGCAGTTCTTC.

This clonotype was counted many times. CDR3 sequence (DNA): TGTGCCAGCAGCCCGGGGGGTCTCAGCTTAGATACGCAGTATTTT. It yields the protein CASSPGGLSLDTQYF. The chain uses TRBV28 and TRBJ2-3, with 7 bases fitting TRBD2. The CDR3 loop spans 15 amino acids. CDR1 is MDHEN and CDR2 is SYDVKM in the germline V gene. V trimming: 6 bases; J trimming: 5 bases; junction bases outside the gene matches: 11.

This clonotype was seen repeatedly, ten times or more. CDR3 sequence: CASSAGMVNTEAFF. In nucleotides, the CDR3 is TGTGCCAGCAGCGCAGGGATGGTTAACACTGAAGCTTTCTTT. The genes are TRBV6-1 and TRBJ1-1; TRBD1 might be the D (5 bases). Per the germline V gene, CDR1 is MNHNS and CDR2 is SASEGT. CDR3 length: 14 amino acids. V was shortened by 6 bases and J by 2 bases, with 13 bases between the two germline ends.

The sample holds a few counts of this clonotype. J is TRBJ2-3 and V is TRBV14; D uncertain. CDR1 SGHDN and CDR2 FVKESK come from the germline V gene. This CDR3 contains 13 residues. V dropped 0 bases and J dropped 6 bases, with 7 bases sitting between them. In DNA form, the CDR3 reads TGTGCCAGCAGCCAAGATTTGGGCGATACGCAGTATTTT. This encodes CASSQDLGDTQYF.

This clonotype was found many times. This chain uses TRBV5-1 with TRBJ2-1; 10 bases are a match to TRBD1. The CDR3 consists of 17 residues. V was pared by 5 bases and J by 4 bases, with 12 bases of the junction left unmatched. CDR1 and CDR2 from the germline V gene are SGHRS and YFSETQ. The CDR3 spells CASRFRQGARPYNEQFF. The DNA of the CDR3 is TGCGCCAGCAGGTTCCGACAGGGGGCACGCCCTTACAATGAGCAGTTCTTC.